This TCR beta chain is from a study of blood T cell repertoires in COVID-19. Study as a whole: Sample material is recorded as cDNA or gDNA derived from T cells, B-cell-depleted T cells, or PBMCs.

The CDR3 is 17 amino acids. Germline CDR1 MRHNA, CDR2 SNTAGT. V trimming: 6 bases; J trimming: 0 bases; junction bases outside the gene matches: 8. Per the study methods: Reference gene primer amplification yielded estimated nucleated cell counts. TCRdb keeps only in-frame clones here, not all; method: immunoSEQ multiplex PCR. V and J calls and clone size come straight from that table; D and trimming were deduced from the DNA. This sample has roughly 100,000 clones, with about 80% found just once. Sequences were obtained from peripheral blood. The chain combines TRBV6-4 with TRBJ2-2; the match to TRBD1 covers 9 bases. The receptor comes from a human donor in a cohort sampled during active or convalescent COVID-19. The CDR3 DNA is TGTGCCAGCAGACAGGACAGGGGTCCCTCGAACACCGGGGAGCTGTTTTTT. Protein: CASRQDRGPSNTGELFF.